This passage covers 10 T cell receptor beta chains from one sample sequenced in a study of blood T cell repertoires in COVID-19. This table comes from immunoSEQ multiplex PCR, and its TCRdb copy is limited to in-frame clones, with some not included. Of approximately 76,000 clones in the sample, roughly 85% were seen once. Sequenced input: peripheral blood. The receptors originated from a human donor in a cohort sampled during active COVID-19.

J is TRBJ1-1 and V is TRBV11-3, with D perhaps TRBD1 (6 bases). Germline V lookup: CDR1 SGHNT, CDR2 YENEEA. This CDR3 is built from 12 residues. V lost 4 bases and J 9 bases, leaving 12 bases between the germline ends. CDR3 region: CASSSDRYKAFF. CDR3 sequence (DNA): TGTGCCAGCAGCTCTGACAGGTATAAAGCTTTCTTT.

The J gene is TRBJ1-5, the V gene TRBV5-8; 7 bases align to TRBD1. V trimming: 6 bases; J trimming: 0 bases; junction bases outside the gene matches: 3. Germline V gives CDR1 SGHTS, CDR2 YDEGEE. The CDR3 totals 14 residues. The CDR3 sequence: CASTYRGSNQPQHF. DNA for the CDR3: TGTGCCAGCACGTACAGGGGTAGCAATCAGCCCCAGCATTTT.

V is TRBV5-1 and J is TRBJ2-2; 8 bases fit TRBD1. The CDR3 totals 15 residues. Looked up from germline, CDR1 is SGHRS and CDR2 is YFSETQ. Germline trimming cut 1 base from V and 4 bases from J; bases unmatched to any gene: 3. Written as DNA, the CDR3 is TGCGCCAGCAGCTTGATGGGACAGGTCACCGGGGAGCTGTTTTTT. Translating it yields CASSLMGQVTGELFF.

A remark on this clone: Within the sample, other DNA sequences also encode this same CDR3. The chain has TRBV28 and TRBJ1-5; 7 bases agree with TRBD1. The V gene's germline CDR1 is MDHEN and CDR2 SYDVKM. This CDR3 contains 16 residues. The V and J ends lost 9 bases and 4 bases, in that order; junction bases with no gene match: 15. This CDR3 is CASHTGVAAGNQPQHF. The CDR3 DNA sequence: TGTGCCAGTCACACAGGGGTGGCGGCCGGAAATCAGCCCCAGCATTTT.

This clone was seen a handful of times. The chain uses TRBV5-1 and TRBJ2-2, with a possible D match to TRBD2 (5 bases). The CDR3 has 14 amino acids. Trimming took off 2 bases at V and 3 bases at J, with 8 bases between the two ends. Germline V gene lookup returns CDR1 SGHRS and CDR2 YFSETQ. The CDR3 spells CASSFGGYTGELFF. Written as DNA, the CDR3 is TGCGCCAGCAGCTTCGGCGGGTACACCGGGGAGCTGTTTTTT.

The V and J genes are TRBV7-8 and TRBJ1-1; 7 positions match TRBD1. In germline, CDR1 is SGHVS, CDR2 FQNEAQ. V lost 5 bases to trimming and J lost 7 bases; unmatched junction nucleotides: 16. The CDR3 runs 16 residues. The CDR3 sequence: CASSGRTGSRWGEAFF. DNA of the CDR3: TGTGCCAGCAGCGGCAGGACAGGATCCCGCTGGGGTGAAGCTTTCTTT.

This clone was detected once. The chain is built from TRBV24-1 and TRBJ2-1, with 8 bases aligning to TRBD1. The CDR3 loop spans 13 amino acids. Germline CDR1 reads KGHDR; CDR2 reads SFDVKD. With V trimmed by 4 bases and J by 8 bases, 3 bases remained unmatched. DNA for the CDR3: TGTGCCACCAGTGACCCGACAGGGGATGAGCAGTTCTTC. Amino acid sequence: CATSDPTGDEQFF.

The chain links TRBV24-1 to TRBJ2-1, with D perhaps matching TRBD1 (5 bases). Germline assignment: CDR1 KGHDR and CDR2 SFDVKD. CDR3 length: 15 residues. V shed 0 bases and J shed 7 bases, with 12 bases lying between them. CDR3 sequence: CATSDLGQGINEQFF. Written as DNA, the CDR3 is TGTGCCACCAGTGATTTGGGGCAGGGTATTAATGAGCAGTTCTTC.

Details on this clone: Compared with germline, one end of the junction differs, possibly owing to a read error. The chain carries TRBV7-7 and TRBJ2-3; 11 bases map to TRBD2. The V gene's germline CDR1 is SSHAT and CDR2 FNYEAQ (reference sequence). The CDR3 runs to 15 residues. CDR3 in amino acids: CASSLGLADTDTQYF. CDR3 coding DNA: TGTGCTAGCAGCCTGGGACTAGCGGACACAGATACGCAGTATTTT.

CDR3 loop: CATHSDSGRALEQFF. The CDR3 DNA sequence: TGTGCCACCCATTCGGATAGCGGGAGGGCCTTAGAGCAGTTCTTC. V is TRBV18 and J is TRBJ2-1; 11 positions match TRBD2. CDR1 is KGHSH, CDR2 LQKENI, per germline. With V trimmed by 10 bases and J by 10 bases, 15 bases remained unmatched. The CDR3 contains 15 residues.